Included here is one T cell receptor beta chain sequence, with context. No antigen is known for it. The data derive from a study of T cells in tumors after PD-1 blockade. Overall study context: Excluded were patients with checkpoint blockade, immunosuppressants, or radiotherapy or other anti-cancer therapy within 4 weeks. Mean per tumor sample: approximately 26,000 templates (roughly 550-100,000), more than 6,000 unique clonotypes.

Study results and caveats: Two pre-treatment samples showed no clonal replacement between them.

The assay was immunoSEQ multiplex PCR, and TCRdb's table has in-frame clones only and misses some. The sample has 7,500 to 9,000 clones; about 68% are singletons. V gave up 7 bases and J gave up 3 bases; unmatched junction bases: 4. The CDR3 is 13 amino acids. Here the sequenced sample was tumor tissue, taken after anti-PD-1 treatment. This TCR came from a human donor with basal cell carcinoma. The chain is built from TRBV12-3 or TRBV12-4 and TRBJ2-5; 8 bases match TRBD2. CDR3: CASTLGLEETQYF. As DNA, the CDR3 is TGTGCCAGCACCTTGGGACTAGAAGAGACCCAGTACTTC.